This is a list of T cell receptor beta chains from one sample in a study of T cells in Graves' hyperthyroidism and ophthalmopathy. TCRdb used MiXCR to reprocess the multiplex PCR reads, holding one entry per CDR3 protein. The sample has some 570,000 distinct CDR3 sequences; 11% to 15% are singletons. The sample consisted of blood. All receptors come from a woman under 30 with Graves' ophthalmopathy. Each CDR3 is given with its conserved first and last residue. The D gene is left open where the match is weak. A row's size may be missing; if present it is once, few, many or a size class.

J gene: TRBJ2-7; V gene: TRBV18; D gene: TRBD1; clone size: many; CDR3 DNA: TGTGCCAGCTCACTCGACAGGGTGCTAGAGGAGCAGTACTTC; CDR3 protein: CASSLDRVLEEQYF
J gene: TRBJ2-1; V gene: TRBV19; D gene: TRBD1; clone size: NA; CDR3 DNA: TGTGCCAGTAGTTCTTCTTTTGGGACAGGAGGCTACAATGAGCAGTTCTTC; CDR3 protein: CASSSSFGTGGYNEQFF
J gene: TRBJ2-7; V gene: TRBV6-2/TRBV6-3; D gene: NA; clone size: many; CDR3 DNA: TGTGCCAGCAGTTACTCGATGGGGCCTCTAGCGAGCTCCTACGAGCAGTACTTC; CDR3 protein: CASSYSMGPLASSYEQYF
J gene: TRBJ2-5; V gene: TRBV18; D gene: NA; clone size: many; CDR3 DNA: TGTGCCAGCTCACCACCGTCCACACTCGTCCAAGAGACCCAGTACTTC; CDR3 protein: CASSPPSTLVQETQYF
J gene: TRBJ1-4; V gene: TRBV20-1; D gene: NA; clone size: NA; CDR3 DNA: TGCAGTGTCCGTCCCAGGAGGGGTAATGAAAAACTGTTTTTT; CDR3 protein: CSVRPRRGNEKLFF
J gene: TRBJ1-4; V gene: TRBV3-1; D gene: NA; clone size: few; CDR3 DNA: TGTGCCAGCAGCCAAGAGACCCACGGAGGTGAAAAACTGTTTTTT; CDR3 protein: CASSQETHGGEKLFF
J gene: TRBJ2-2; V gene: TRBV29-1; D gene: NA; clone size: few; CDR3 DNA: TGCAGCGTAAAGCCCCGGCAGACCGGGGAGCTGTTTTTT; CDR3 protein: CSVKPRQTGELFF
J gene: TRBJ2-3; V gene: TRBV9; D gene: NA; clone size: many; CDR3 DNA: TGTGCCAGCAGACCCGCTTCGGCAGGGCGCACAGATACGCAGTATTTT; CDR3 protein: CASRPASAGRTDTQYF
J gene: TRBJ1-5; V gene: TRBV28; D gene: NA; clone size: many; CDR3 DNA: TGTGCCGGCAGTCAACAGGGAAGCAATCAGCCCCAGCATTTT; CDR3 protein: CAGSQQGSNQPQHF
J gene: TRBJ2-7; V gene: TRBV30; D gene: NA; clone size: few; CDR3 DNA: TGTGCCTGGAGTCAAAGGGCGCCCGAGCAGTACTTC; CDR3 protein: CAWSQRAPEQYF
J gene: TRBJ1-2; V gene: TRBV12-3/TRBV12-4; D gene: NA; clone size: many; CDR3 DNA: TGTGCCAGCAGTTTAAGTCGCGGGCAGGGCCCCTATGGCTACACCTTC; CDR3 protein: CASSLSRGQGPYGYTF
J gene: TRBJ2-1; V gene: TRBV28; D gene: TRBD1; clone size: many; CDR3 DNA: TGTGCCAGCAGTTACGGACAGGGCCCGTACAATGAGCAGTTCTTC; CDR3 protein: CASSYGQGPYNEQFF
J gene: TRBJ2-3; V gene: TRBV30; D gene: NA; clone size: many; CDR3 DNA: TGTGCCTGGACCGGACAGACCTACACAGATACGCAGTATTTT; CDR3 protein: CAWTGQTYTDTQYF
J gene: TRBJ2-1; V gene: TRBV19; D gene: TRBD1; clone size: NA; CDR3 DNA: TGTGCCAGTAGTTTCAGACAGGGGAAGCAGTTCTTC; CDR3 protein: CASSFRQGKQFF
J gene: TRBJ2-1; V gene: TRBV29-1; D gene: TRBD2; clone size: many; CDR3 DNA: TGCAGCGTTGAACGTAGCGGGAGTTTCAGTGAGCAGTTCTTC; CDR3 protein: CSVERSGSFSEQFF
J gene: TRBJ1-2; V gene: TRBV3-1; D gene: NA; clone size: many; CDR3 DNA: TGTGCCAGCAGCCAAGATCTTGGGGAAGGGGGCTACACCTTC; CDR3 protein: CASSQDLGEGGYTF
J gene: TRBJ1-1; V gene: TRBV7-9; D gene: NA; clone size: many; CDR3 DNA: TGTGCCAGCAGCGGGCGGAACACTGAAGCTTTCTTT; CDR3 protein: CASSGRNTEAFF
J gene: TRBJ1-2; V gene: TRBV20-1; D gene: NA; clone size: NA; CDR3 DNA: TGCAGTGCTAGAGGGGAACGGGGGAGTCTCTATGGCTACACCTTC; CDR3 protein: CSARGERGSLYGYTF
J gene: TRBJ1-4; V gene: TRBV20-1; D gene: NA; clone size: NA; CDR3 DNA: TGCAGTGCTAGGACTATGGACACCAATGAAAAACTGTTTTTT; CDR3 protein: CSARTMDTNEKLFF
J gene: TRBJ2-7; V gene: TRBV5-5; D gene: TRBD1; clone size: many; CDR3 DNA: TGTGCCAGCAGGCTAATTCCGACCGAGGCAGGGGGATTTCCCTACGAGCAGTACTTC; CDR3 protein: CASRLIPTEAGGFPYEQYF
J gene: TRBJ2-7; V gene: TRBV20-1; D gene: NA; clone size: few; CDR3 DNA: TGCAGTGCTAGCGGCCGGGCACCTGACGAGCAGTACTTC; CDR3 protein: CSASGRAPDEQYF
J gene: TRBJ1-1; V gene: TRBV11-2; D gene: NA; clone size: many; CDR3 DNA: TGTGCCAGTGAGAAGAACACTGAAGCTTTCTTT; CDR3 protein: CASEKNTEAFF
J gene: TRBJ2-1; V gene: TRBV7-2; D gene: TRBD2; clone size: NA; CDR3 DNA: TGTGCCAGCAGCTTAGTAGCGGGAGGGCCTTTTTACAATGAGCAGTTCTTC; CDR3 protein: CASSLVAGGPFYNEQFF